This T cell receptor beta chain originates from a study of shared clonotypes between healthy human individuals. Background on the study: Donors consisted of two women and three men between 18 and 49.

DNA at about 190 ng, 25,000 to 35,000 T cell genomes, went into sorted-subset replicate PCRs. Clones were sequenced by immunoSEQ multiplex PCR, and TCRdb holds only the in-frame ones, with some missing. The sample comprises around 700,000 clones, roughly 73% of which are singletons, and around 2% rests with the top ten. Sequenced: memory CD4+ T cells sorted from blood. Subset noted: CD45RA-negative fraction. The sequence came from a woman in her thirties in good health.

The CDR3 DNA reads TGTGCCAGCAGTTTAAGGAATCCAGTGGGCTACACCTTC. Protein: CASSLRNPVGYTF. This chain joins TRBV28 and TRBJ1-2; no clear D gene. This CDR3 is 13 amino acids long. V was trimmed by 2 bases and J by 8 bases, leaving 12 bases between them. Germline-derived CDR1 and CDR2 are MDHEN and SYDVKM.